The 22 T cell receptor beta chains in this list originate from one sample, sequenced in a study of blood T cell repertoires in COVID-19. Clones were sequenced by immunoSEQ multiplex PCR, and TCRdb holds only the in-frame ones, with some missing. This table has about 160,000 clones, roughly 93% appearing once. Sequencing input: peripheral blood. These receptors originate from a man aged 18 to 29 with acute or convalescent COVID-19.

The rearrangement links TRBV9 to TRBJ2-1; D is unclear. The germline V gene has CDR1 SGDLS and CDR2 YYNGEE. The CDR3 is 15 amino acids. V was trimmed by 4 bases and J by 0 bases, leaving 11 bases between them. The DNA of the CDR3 is TGTGCCAGCAGCCCAACGAGCAACTCCTACAATGAGCAGTTCTTC. Translated, it gives CASSPTSNSYNEQFF.

The chain employs TRBV27 and TRBJ2-7; 9 bases are a match to TRBD1. Germline V gene sequence: CDR1 MNHEY, CDR2 SMNVEV (reference sequence). The CDR3 has 15 amino acids. The trim removed 5 bases at V and 3 bases at J, leaving 8 bases unmatched. The DNA of the CDR3 is TGTGCCAGCAGTCGAAAGGGACAGGGCGACTACGAGCAGTACTTC. This gives the protein CASSRKGQGDYEQYF.

The chain has TRBV5-1 and TRBJ2-1, with TRBD2 identical over 7 bases. Germline lookup yields CDR1 SGHRS and CDR2 YFSETQ. This CDR3 has 16 residues. The ends lost 3 bases at V and 4 bases at J; junction bases unmatched: 10. The CDR3 region has the DNA TGCGCCAGCAGCTCCAGCCGACTAGCAGGGTACAATGAGCAGTTCTTC. Translation: CASSSSRLAGYNEQFF.

The rearrangement uses TRBV6-5 and TRBJ2-5; D gene unclear. The germline V gene has CDR1 MNHEY and CDR2 SVGAGI. This CDR3 comprises 13 residues. Deletions cut 6 bases from V and 5 bases from J, with 13 bases between. The CDR3 sequence is CASRPPGRETQYF. The CDR3 nucleotides are TGTGCCAGCAGACCACCGGGTCGGGAGACCCAGTACTTC.

This clone was recorded only once. The rearrangement links TRBV7-2 to TRBJ1-2; TRBD1 matches at 9 bases. Germline values: CDR1 SGHTA, CDR2 FQGNSA. The CDR3 covers 15 residues. The junction had 8 bases not matched to a gene; V was cut back by 5 bases and J by 4 bases. CDR3 sequence reads: CASSRLGQGTYGYTF. CDR3 nucleotides: TGTGCCAGCAGCCGCTTAGGACAGGGGACCTATGGCTACACCTTC.

The chain links TRBV3-1 (or the pseudogene TRBV3-2) to TRBJ2-7; the match to TRBD1 covers 8 bases. Trimming removed 4 bases from V and 7 bases from J; junction bases left unmatched: 6. CDR3 length: 13 amino acids. Germline CDR1 and CDR2: LGHDT and YNNKEL (reference sequence). CDR3 coding DNA: TGTGCCAGCAGCCCGGGACAGGCGGGGGAGCAGTACTTC. This translates into CASSPGQAGEQYF.

The genes are TRBV6-1 and TRBJ1-6; possible D gene TRBD1, 6 bases. This CDR3 contains 18 residues. V lost 3 bases and J 0 bases, leaving 15 bases between the germline ends. Germline V gene data show CDR1 as MNHNS and CDR2 as SASEGT. CDR3 nucleotide sequence: TGTGCCAGCAGTGACCTACAGGGATTCGGCTCCTATAATTCACCCCTCCACTTT. Translated, it gives CASSDLQGFGSYNSPLHF.

A single count supports this clone. This sequence joins TRBV2 and TRBJ2-1, with 8 bases aligning to TRBD1. V dropped 6 bases and J dropped 7; count of bases not matched to a gene: 11. The CDR3 totals 15 residues. Germline CDR1 SNHLY, CDR2 FYNNEI. Here the CDR3 DNA reads TGTGCCAGCAGAGACACCCGGACAGGGTCGAATGAGCAGTTCTTC. As protein: CASRDTRTGSNEQFF.

The rearrangement joins TRBV2 to TRBJ2-2, with D perhaps matching TRBD2 (5 bases). Trimming took 3 bases from V and 5 from J, leaving 25 bases between them. Germline loops: CDR1 SNHLY, CDR2 FYNNEI. The CDR3 covers 19 residues. CDR3 loop: CASSEDSGLGIWVTGELFF. The CDR3 DNA sequence: TGTGCCAGCAGTGAGGACTCGGGCCTGGGAATTTGGGTTACCGGGGAGCTGTTTTTT. The full variable domain, in which reference TRBV2 and TRBJ2-2 provide the parts outside the CDR3, is EPEVTQTPSHQVTQMGQEVILRCVPISNHLYFYWYRQILGQKVEFLVSFYNNEISEKSEIFDDQFSVERPDGSNFTLKIRSTKLEDSAMYFCASSEDSGLGIWVTGELFFGEGSRLTVL.

The CDR3 DNA is TGTGCCAGCAGTTACGCATCTCCGACAGGGAATTCTGGCTACACCTTC. It encodes CASSYASPTGNSGYTF. The rearrangement links TRBV6-5 to TRBJ1-2, with 7 positions matching TRBD1. Germline V gives CDR1 MNHEY, CDR2 SVGAGI. The CDR3 has 16 amino acids. The J segment lost 7 bases and the V segment lost 2 bases, leaving 13 bases of the junction unmatched.

This clone has a count of ten or more. V and J are TRBV6-5 and TRBJ1-1, with D uncertain. V dropped 8 bases and J dropped 4 bases, with 8 bases sitting between them. The CDR3 is made up of 11 amino acids. Germline CDR1 is MNHEY and CDR2 is SVGAGI. The CDR3 region has the DNA TGTGCCAGCCACATCCGCACTGAAGCTTTCTTT. Translation gives CASHIRTEAFF.

This clone was observed once. The chain employs TRBV2 and TRBJ1-3, with TRBD1 matching over 7 bases. Germline trimming cut 2 bases from V and 0 bases from J; bases unmatched to any gene: 4. This CDR3 contains 16 residues. Germline CDR1 reads SNHLY; CDR2 reads FYNNEI. The CDR3 DNA sequence: TGTGCCAGCAGTGAATGGCAGGGGGTCTCTGGAAACACCATATATTTT. It translates to CASSEWQGVSGNTIYF. The full variable domain, completed using reference TRBV2 and TRBJ1-3, is EPEVTQTPSHQVTQMGQEVILRCVPISNHLYFYWYRQILGQKVEFLVSFYNNEISEKSEIFDDQFSVERPDGSNFTLKIRSTKLEDSAMYFCASSEWQGVSGNTIYFGEGSWLTVV.

This clone was seen a single time. The chain joins TRBV6-5 to TRBJ1-1; D possibly corresponds to TRBD1 (5 bases). V gave up 7 bases and J gave up 2 bases, with 11 bases separating them. Germline V gives CDR1 MNHEY, CDR2 SVGAGI. This CDR3 spans 13 amino acids. The CDR3 DNA follows: TGTGCCAGCAATAACGGGGGTAACACTGAAGCTTTCTTT. Its protein is CASNNGGNTEAFF.

The chain carries TRBV19 and TRBJ2-7, with D possibly being TRBD1 (5 bases). V was pared by 5 bases and J by 2 bases, with 13 bases between. The CDR3 is made up of 14 amino acids. The germline gives CDR1 LNHDA, CDR2 SQIVND (reference sequence). The CDR3 loop reads CASSSNRIPYEQYF. CDR3 bases: TGTGCCAGTAGTTCGAACAGGATTCCCTACGAGCAGTACTTC.

This sequence joins TRBV13 and TRBJ1-2; the D gene is possibly TRBD1 (6 bases). The V gene lost 3 bases and the J gene lost 8 bases, with 10 bases spanning the gap. The CDR3 spans 12 residues. Per germline, CDR1 PRHDT and CDR2 FYEKMQ (reference sequence). The CDR3 nucleotides read TGTGCCAGCAGCTTTACAGGGAGCGGCTACACCTTC. Translation: CASSFTGSGYTF.

The V call is TRBV10-2, the J call TRBJ2-5, with a tentative D call TRBD1 (6 bases). Germline CDR1 is WSHSY and CDR2 is SAAADI. Trimming pared 5 bases from V and 5 bases from J, leaving 15 bases between. The CDR3 is 14 residues long. The CDR3 coding sequence is TGCGCCAGCAGTCCCCGTGACAGGAAGGAGACCCAGTACTTC. This translates into CASSPRDRKETQYF.

The chain has TRBV9 and TRBJ1-1, with D unclear. CDR3 length equals 15 residues. Trimming removed 0 bases from V and 1 base from J, with 10 bases in between. The germline gives CDR1 SGDLS, CDR2 YYNGEE. CDR3 in DNA: TGTGCCAGCAGCGTAGAAGGACTTTCGAACACTGAAGCTTTCTTT. Protein: CASSVEGLSNTEAFF.

This clone was seen just once. The V gene is TRBV18, the J gene TRBJ1-1; 10 nucleotides align to TRBD1. Germline lookup yields CDR1 KGHSH and CDR2 LQKENI. J was trimmed by 4 bases and V by 3 bases; bases with no gene match: 8. The CDR3 has 16 residues. In DNA, the CDR3 is TGTGCCAGCTCACCGCAGACAGGGGGCGGTGGCACTGAAGCTTTCTTT. This encodes CASSPQTGGGGTEAFF.

The chain has TRBV19 and TRBJ1-4; 10 bases agree with TRBD1. CDR3 length: 13 amino acids. Germline V CDR1 and CDR2: LNHDA, SQIVND (reference sequence). V shed 10 bases and J 7 bases; nucleotides not matched to a gene: 6. The CDR3, as DNA: TGTGCCACCCGGGACAGGGGAGGTGAAAAACTGTTTTTT. It specifies CATRDRGGEKLFF. The variable domain in full, completed from reference TRBV19 and TRBJ1-4, reads DGGITQSPKYLFRKEGQNVTLSCEQNLNHDAMYWYRQDPGQGLRLIYYSQIVNDFQKGDIAEGYSVSREKKESFPLTVTSAQKNPTAFYLCATRDRGGEKLFFGSGTQLSVL.

This rearrangement joins TRBV5-1 to TRBJ1-1, with D perhaps matching TRBD1 (6 bases). Germline CDR1 reads SGHRS; CDR2 reads YFSETQ. The CDR3 has 16 amino acids. The germline V and J ends were trimmed by 1 base and 5 bases, with 18 bases remaining between them. This CDR3 is CASSLLAGVVSTEAFF. CDR3 bases: TGCGCCAGCAGCTTGTTGGCAGGGGTGGTGAGTACTGAAGCTTTCTTT.

The chain is built from TRBV27 and TRBJ2-3, with unresolved D. V lost 6 bases and J 6 bases, leaving 10 bases between the germline ends. The CDR3 is 12 residues long. Germline V CDR1 and CDR2: MNHEY, SMNVEV (reference sequence). The CDR3 region is CASSPGGDTQYF. The CDR3 region has the DNA TGTGCCAGCAGCCCGGGTGGGGATACGCAGTATTTT.

The chain links TRBV5-1 to TRBJ1-1, with 8 bases that match TRBD1. Germline lookup yields CDR1 SGHRS and CDR2 YFSETQ. The CDR3 is 15 amino acids. V shed 2 bases, J shed 2 bases, and the junction held 5 bases outside the gene matches. CDR3 region: CASSLMGQANTEAFF. The CDR3 DNA is TGCGCCAGCAGCTTAATGGGACAGGCAAACACTGAAGCTTTCTTT. Full variable domain (rest looked up from reference TRBV5-1 and TRBJ1-1): KAGVTQTPRYLIKTRGQQVTLSCSPISGHRSVSWYQQTPGQGLQFLFEYFSETQRNKGNFPGRFSGRQFSNSRSEMNVSTLELGDSALYLCASSLMGQANTEAFFGQGTRLTVV.